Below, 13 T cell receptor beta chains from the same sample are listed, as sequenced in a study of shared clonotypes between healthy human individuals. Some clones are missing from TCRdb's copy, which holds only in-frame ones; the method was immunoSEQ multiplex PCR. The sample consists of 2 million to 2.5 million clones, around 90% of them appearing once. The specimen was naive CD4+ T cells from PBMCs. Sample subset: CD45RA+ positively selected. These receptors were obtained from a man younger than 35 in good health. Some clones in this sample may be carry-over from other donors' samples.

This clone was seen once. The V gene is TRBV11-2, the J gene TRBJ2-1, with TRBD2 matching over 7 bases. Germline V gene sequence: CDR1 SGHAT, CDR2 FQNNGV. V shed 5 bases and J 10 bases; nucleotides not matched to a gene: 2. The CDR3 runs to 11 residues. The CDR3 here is CASSHGGEQFF. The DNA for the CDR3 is TGTGCCAGCAGCCACGGGGGGGAGCAGTTCTTC.

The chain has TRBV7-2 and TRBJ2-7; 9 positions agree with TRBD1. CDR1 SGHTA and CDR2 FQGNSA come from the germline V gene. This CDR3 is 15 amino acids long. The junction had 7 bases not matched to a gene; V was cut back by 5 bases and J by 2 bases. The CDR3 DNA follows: TGTGCCAGCAGCACCCTGGGACAGGGAACCTACGAGCAGTACTTC. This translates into CASSTLGQGTYEQYF.

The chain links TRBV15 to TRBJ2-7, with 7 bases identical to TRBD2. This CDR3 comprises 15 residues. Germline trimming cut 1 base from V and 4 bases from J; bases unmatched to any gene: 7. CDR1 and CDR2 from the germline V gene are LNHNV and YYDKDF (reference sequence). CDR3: CATSRGDGGGYEQYF. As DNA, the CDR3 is TGTGCCACCAGCAGAGGGGATGGCGGGGGATACGAGCAGTACTTC.

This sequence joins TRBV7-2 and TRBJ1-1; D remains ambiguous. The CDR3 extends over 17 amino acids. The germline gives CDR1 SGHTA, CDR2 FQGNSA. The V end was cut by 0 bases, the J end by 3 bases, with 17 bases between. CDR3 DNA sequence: TGTGCCAGCAGCTTAGCGCTACAAAGAGCCTCCGACACTGAAGCTTTCTTT. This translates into CASSLALQRASDTEAFF.

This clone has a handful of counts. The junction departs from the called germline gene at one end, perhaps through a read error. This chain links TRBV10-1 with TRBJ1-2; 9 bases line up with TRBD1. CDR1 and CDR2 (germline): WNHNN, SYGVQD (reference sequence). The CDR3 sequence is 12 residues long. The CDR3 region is CASRGDRADSHF. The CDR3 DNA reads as TGCGCCAGCAGGGGGGACAGGGCCGATTCACACTTC.

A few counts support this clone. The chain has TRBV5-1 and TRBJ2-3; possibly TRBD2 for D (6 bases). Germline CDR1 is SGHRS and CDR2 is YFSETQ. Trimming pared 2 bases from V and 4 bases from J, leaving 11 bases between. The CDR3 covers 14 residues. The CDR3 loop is CASSFYSGADTQYF. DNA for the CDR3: TGCGCCAGCAGCTTCTATTCGGGAGCAGATACGCAGTATTTT. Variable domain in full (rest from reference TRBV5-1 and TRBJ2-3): KAGVTQTPRYLIKTRGQQVTLSCSPISGHRSVSWYQQTPGQGLQFLFEYFSETQRNKGNFPGRFSGRQFSNSRSEMNVSTLELGDSALYLCASSFYSGADTQYFGPGTRLTVL.

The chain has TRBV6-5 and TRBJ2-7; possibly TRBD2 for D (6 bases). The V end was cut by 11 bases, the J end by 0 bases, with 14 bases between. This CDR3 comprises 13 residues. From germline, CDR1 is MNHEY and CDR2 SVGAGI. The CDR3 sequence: CAATDGGSYEQYF. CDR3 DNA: TGTGCCGCCACTGACGGGGGCTCCTACGAGCAGTACTTC.

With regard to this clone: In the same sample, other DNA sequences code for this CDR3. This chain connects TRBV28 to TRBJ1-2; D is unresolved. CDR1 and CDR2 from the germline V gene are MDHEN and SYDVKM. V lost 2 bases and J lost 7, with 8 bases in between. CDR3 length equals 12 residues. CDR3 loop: CASSLGRAGYTF. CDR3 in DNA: TGTGCCAGCAGTTTAGGGCGGGCTGGCTACACCTTC.

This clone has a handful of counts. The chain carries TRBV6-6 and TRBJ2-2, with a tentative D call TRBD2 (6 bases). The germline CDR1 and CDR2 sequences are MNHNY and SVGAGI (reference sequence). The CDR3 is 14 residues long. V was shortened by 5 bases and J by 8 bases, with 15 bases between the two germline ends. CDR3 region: CASSGLMGGGELFF. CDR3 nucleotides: TGTGCCAGCAGTGGCTTAATGGGGGGTGGGGAGCTGTTTTTT.

The CDR3 DNA reads as TGTGCCAGCCAGCCGGGACAGGGGGCTGGCGAGCAGTACTTC. Translating gives CASQPGQGAGEQYF. The V and J genes are TRBV18 and TRBJ2-7, with TRBD1 matching 12 bases. The CDR3 consists of 14 residues. V shed 8 bases and J 6 bases; nucleotides not matched to a gene: 8. CDR1 KGHSH and CDR2 LQKENI come from the germline V gene.

This CDR3 reads CARNQEGAISDQPQHF. As DNA, the CDR3 is TGTGCCAGGAATCAGGAAGGGGCGATTTCAGATCAGCCCCAGCATTTT. This chain uses TRBV6-4 with TRBJ1-5; TRBD1 might be the D (5 bases). The germline V and J ends were trimmed by 9 bases and 5 bases, with 23 bases remaining between them. Germline V CDR1 and CDR2: MRHNA, SNTAGT. The CDR3 contains 16 residues.

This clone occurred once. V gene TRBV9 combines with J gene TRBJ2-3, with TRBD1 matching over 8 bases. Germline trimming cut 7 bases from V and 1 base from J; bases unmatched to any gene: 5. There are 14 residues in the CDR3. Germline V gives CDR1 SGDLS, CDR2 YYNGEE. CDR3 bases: TGTGCCAGCCTTGGACAGGGAGGCACAGATACGCAGTATTTT. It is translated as CASLGQGGTDTQYF.

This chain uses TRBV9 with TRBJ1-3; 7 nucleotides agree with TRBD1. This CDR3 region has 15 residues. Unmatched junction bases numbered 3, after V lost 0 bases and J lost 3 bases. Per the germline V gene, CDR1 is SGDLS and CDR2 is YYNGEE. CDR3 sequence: CASSVVGTDGNTIYF. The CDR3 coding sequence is TGTGCCAGCAGCGTAGTGGGGACAGATGGAAACACCATATATTTT.